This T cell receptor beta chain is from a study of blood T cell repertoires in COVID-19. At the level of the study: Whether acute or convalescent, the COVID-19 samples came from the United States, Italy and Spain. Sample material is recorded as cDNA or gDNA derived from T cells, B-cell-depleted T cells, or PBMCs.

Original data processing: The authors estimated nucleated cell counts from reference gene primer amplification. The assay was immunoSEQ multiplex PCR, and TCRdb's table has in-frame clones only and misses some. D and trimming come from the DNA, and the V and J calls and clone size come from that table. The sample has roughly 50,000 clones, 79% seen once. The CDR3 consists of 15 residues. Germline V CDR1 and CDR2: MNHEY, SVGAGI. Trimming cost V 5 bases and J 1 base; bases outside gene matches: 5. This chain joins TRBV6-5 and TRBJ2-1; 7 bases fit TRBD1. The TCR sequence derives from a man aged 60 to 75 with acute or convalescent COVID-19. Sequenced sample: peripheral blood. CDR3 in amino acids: CASSKRQGSYNEQFF. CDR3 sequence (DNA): TGTGCCAGCAGTAAGCGACAGGGTTCCTACAATGAGCAGTTCTTC.